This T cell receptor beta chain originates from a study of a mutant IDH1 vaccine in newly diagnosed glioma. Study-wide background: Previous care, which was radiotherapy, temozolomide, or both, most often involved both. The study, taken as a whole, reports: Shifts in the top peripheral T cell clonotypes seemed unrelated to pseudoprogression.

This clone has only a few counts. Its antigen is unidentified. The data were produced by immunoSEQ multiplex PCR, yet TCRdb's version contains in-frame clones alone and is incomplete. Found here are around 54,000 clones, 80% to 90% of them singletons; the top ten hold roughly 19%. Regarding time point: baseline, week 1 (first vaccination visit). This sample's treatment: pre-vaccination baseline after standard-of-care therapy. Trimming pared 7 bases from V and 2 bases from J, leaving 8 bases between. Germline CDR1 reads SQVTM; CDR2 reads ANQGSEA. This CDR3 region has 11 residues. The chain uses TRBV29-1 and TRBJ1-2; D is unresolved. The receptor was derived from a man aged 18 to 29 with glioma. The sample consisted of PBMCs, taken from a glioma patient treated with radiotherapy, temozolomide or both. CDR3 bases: TGCAGCGGGCTCACCAACTATGGCTACACCTTC. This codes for CSGLTNYGYTF. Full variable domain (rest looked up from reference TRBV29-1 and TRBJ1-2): SAVISQKPSRDICQRGTSLTIQCQVDSQVTMMFWYRQQPGQSLTLIATANQGSEATYESGFVIDKFPISRPNLTFSTLTVSNMSPEDSSIYLCSGLTNYGYTFGSGTRLTVV.